This T cell receptor beta chain was recovered during a study of blood T cell repertoires in COVID-19. Study in general: From T cells, B-cell-depleted T cells, or PBMCs came the material, which was cDNA or gDNA.

The V and J ends lost 5 bases and 3 bases respectively, with 9 bases between them. The CDR3 totals 13 residues. Germline CDR1 is SGHRS and CDR2 is YFSETQ. In the authors' workflow: Estimation of nucleated cell counts was performed using reference gene primer amplification. TCRdb's table, derived via immunoSEQ multiplex PCR, lists solely in-frame clones and lacks some. The V and J calls and clone size come from that table; D and trimming were worked out from the DNA. Among roughly 110,000 clones listed, about four fifths were seen once. This clone came up once. The chain carries TRBV5-1 and TRBJ2-1; no clear D. Material for sequencing was peripheral blood. This receptor was identified in a human donor in a cohort sampled during active COVID-19. CDR3 protein: CASSGDNYNEQFF. CDR3 sequence (DNA): TGCGCCAGCAGTGGTGACAACTACAATGAGCAGTTCTTC. Using reference TRBV5-1 and TRBJ2-1 for the parts outside the CDR3, the full variable domain is KAGVTQTPRYLIKTRGQQVTLSCSPISGHRSVSWYQQTPGQGLQFLFEYFSETQRNKGNFPGRFSGRQFSNSRSEMNVSTLELGDSALYLCASSGDNYNEQFFGPGTRLTVL.